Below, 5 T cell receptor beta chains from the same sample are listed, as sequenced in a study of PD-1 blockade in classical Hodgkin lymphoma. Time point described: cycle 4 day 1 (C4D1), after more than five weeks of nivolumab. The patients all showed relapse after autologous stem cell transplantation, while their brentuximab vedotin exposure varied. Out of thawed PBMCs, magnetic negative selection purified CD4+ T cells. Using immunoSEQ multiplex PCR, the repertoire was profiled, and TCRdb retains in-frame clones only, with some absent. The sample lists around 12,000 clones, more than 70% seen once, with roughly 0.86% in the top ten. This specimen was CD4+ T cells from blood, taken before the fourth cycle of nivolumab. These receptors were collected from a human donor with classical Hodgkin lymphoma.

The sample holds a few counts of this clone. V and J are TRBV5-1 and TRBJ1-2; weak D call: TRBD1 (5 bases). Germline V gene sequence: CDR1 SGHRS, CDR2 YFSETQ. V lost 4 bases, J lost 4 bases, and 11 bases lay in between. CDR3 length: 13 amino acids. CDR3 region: CASSPRDGYGYTF. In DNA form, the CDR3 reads TGCGCCAGCAGCCCCCGGGACGGCTATGGCTACACCTTC.

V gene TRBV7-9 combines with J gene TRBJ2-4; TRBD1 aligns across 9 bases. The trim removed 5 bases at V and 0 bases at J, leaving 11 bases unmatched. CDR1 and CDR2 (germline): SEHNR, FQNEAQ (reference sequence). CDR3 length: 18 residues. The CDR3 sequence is CASSPGTGNPIAKNIQYF. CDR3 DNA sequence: TGTGCCAGCAGCCCCGGGACAGGGAACCCCATAGCCAAAAACATTCAGTACTTC.

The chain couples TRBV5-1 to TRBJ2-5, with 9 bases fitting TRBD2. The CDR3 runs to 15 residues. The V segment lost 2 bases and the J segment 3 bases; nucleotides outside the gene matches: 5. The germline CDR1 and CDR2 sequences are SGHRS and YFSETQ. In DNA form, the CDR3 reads TGCGCCAGCAGCTTTTATAGCGGGAGAGAAGAGACCCAGTACTTC. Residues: CASSFYSGREETQYF.

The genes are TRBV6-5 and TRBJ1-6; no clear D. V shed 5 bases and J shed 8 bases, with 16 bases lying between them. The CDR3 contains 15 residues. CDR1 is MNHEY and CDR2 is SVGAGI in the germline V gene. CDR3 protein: CASSRQVQRHSPLHF. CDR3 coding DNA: TGTGCCAGCAGTCGGCAGGTCCAGAGGCATTCACCCCTCCACTTT.

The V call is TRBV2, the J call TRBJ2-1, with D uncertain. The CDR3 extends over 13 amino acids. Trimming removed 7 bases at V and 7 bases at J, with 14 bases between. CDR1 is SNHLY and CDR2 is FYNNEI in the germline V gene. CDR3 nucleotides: TGTGCCAGCATCACCGGTCGGAGTAATGAGCAGTTCTTC. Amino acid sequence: CASITGRSNEQFF.